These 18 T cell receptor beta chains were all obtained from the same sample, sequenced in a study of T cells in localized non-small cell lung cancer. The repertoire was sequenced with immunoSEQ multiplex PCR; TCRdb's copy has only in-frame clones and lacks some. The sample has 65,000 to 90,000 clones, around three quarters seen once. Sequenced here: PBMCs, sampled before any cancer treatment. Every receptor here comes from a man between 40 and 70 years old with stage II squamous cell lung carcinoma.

CDR3 DNA: TGTGCCAGCAGCTACGCGGGGGGCCTGAATGAGCAGTTCTTC. Its protein is CASSYAGGLNEQFF. The V call is TRBV7-2, the J call TRBJ2-1; 8 positions match TRBD2. After removal of 4 bases from V and 7 bases from J, the junction contained 6 bases not matched to a gene. The CDR3 consists of 14 residues. Germline V gene data show CDR1 as SGHTA and CDR2 as FQGNSA.

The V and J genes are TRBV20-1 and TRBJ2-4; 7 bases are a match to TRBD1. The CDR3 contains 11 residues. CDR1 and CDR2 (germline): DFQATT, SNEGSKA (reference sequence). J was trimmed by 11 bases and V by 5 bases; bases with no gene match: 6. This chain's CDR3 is CSAGTEAFQYF. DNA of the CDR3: TGCAGTGCTGGGACAGAGGCATTTCAGTACTTC.

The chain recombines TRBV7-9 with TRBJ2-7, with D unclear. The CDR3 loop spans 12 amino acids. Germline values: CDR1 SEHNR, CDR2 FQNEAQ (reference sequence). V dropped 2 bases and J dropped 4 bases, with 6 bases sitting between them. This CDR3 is CASSLSQYEQYF. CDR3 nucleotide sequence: TGTGCCAGCAGCTTAAGCCAGTACGAGCAGTACTTC.

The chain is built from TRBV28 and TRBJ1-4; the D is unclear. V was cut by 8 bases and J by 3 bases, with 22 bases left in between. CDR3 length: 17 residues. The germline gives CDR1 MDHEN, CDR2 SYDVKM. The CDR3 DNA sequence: TGTGCCAGCTGGCCTTCCGGAAGGCGCGCACCTAATGAAAAACTGTTTTTT. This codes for CASWPSGRRAPNEKLFF.

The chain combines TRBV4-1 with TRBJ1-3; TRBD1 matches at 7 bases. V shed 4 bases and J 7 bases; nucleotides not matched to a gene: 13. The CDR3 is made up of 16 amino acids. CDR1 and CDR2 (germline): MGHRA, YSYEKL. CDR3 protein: CASSPSGGQYPNTIYF. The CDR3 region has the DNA TGCGCCAGCAGCCCGTCGGGGGGACAGTACCCGAACACCATATATTTT.

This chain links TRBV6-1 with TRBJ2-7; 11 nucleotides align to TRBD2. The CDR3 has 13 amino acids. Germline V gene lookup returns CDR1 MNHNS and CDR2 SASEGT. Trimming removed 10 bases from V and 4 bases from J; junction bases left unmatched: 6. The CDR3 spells CAIVTSGSYEQYF. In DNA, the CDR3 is TGTGCCATCGTCACTAGCGGGAGTTACGAGCAGTACTTC.

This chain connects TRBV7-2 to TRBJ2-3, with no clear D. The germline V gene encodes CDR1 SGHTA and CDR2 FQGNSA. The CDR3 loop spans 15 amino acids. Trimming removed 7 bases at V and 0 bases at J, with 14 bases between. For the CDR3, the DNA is TGTGCCAGCAACATCAACTCGGCTAGCACAGATACGCAGTATTTT. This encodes CASNINSASTDTQYF.

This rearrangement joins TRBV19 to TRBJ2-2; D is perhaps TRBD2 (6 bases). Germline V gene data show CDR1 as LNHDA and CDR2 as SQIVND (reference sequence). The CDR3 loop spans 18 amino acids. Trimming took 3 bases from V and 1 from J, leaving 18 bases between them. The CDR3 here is CASSMPTSGALNTGELFF. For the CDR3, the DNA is TGTGCCAGTAGTATGCCGACTAGTGGGGCCCTGAACACCGGGGAGCTGTTTTTT. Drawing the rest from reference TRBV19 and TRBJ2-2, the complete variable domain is DGGITQSPKYLFRKEGQNVTLSCEQNLNHDAMYWYRQDPGQGLRLIYYSQIVNDFQKGDIAEGYSVSREKKESFPLTVTSAQKNPTAFYLCASSMPTSGALNTGELFFGEGSRLTVL.

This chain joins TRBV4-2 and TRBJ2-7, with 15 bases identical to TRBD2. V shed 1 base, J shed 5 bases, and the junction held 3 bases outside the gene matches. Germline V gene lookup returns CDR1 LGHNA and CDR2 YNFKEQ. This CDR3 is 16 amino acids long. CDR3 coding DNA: TGTGCCAGCAGCCAAGGGACTAGCGGGAGGGCCCACGAGCAGTACTTC. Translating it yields CASSQGTSGRAHEQYF.

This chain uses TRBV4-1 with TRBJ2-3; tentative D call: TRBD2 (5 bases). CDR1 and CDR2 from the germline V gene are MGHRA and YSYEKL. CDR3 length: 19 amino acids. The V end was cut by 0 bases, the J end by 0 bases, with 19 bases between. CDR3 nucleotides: TGCGCCAGCAGCCAAGAAGACATGAGGGCTCAACTTAGCACAGATACGCAGTATTTT. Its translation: CASSQEDMRAQLSTDTQYF.

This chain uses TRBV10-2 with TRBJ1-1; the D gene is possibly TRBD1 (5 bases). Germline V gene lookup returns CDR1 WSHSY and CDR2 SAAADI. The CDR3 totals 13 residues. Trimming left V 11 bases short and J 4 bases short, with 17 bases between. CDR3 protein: CAAGVSLATEAFF. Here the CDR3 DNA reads TGCGCCGCGGGGGTGTCGTTGGCCACTGAAGCTTTCTTT.

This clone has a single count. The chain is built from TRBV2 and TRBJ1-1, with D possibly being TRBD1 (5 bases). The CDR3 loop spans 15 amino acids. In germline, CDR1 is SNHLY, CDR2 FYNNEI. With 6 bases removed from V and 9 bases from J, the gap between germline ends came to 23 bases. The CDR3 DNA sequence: TGTGCCAGCAGACAGGCTACGGACCTCTCCTCCCAAGCTTTCTTT. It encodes CASRQATDLSSQAFF.

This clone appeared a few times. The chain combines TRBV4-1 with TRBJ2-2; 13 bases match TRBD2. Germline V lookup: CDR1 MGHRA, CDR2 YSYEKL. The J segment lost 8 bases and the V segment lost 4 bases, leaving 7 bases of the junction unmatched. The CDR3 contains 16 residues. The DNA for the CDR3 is TGCGCCAGCAGCCTATTAGGGACTAGCGGGGTTGGGGAGCTGTTTTTT. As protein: CASSLLGTSGVGELFF.

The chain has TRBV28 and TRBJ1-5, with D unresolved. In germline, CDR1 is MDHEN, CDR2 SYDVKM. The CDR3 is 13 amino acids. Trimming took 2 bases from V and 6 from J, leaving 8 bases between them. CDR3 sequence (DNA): TGTGCCAGCAGTTTAAGTGCTGCTCAGCCCCAGCATTTT. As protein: CASSLSAAQPQHF.

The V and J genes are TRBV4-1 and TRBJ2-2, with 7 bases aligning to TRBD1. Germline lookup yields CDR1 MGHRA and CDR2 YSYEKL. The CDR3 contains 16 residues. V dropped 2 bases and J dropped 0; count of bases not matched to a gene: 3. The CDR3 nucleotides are TGCGCCAGCAGCCAAAACAGGGGAACGAACACCGGGGAGCTGTTTTTT. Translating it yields CASSQNRGTNTGELFF.

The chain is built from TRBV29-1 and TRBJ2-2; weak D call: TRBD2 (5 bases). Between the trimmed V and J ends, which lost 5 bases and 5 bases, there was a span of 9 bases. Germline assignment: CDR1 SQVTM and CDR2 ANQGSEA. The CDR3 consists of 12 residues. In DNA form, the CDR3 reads TGCAGCGTTCTTAGCGAAACCGGGGAGCTGTTTTTT. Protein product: CSVLSETGELFF.

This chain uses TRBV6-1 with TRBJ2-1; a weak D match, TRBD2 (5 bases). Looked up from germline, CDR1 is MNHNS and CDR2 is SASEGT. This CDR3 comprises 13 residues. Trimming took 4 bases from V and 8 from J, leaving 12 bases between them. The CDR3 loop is CASSAGGGYEQFF. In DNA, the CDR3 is TGTGCCAGCAGTGCCGGAGGAGGTTATGAGCAGTTCTTC.

The CDR3 loop reads CASRLVAQALSGANVLTF. CDR3 coding DNA: TGTGCAAGTCGCTTAGTTGCCCAGGCGCTCTCTGGGGCCAACGTCCTGACTTTC. The rearrangement joins TRBV12-2 to TRBJ2-6; whether TRBD1, the table's D call, matches the DNA was not checked. TRBV12-2 is recorded as a pseudogene. The CDR3 loop spans 18 amino acids.